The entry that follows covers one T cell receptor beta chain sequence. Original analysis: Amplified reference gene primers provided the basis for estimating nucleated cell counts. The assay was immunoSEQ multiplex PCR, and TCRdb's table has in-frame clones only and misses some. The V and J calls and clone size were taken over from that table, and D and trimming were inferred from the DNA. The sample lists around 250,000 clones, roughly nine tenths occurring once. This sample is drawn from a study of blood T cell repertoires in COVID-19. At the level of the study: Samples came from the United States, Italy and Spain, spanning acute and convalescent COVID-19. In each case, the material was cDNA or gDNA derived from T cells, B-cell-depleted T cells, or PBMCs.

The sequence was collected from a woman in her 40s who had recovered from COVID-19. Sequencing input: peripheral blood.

The chain's CDR3 is CASSEGLAGGPAEQFF. CDR3 coding DNA: TGTGCCAGCAGTGAAGGACTAGCGGGTGGACCAGCCGAGCAGTTCTTC. The genes are TRBV2 and TRBJ2-1; 10 bases are shared with TRBD2. This CDR3 spans 16 amino acids. V gave up 1 base and J gave up 10 bases; unmatched junction bases: 10. The germline gives CDR1 SNHLY, CDR2 FYNNEI.